This T cell receptor beta chain was sequenced for a study of T cells in Graves' hyperthyroidism and ophthalmopathy. As concerns this clonotype: Compared with germline, one end of the junction differs, possibly owing to a read error.

Germline V CDR1 and CDR2: SGHAT, FQNNGV. The CDR3 loop spans 16 amino acids. Amplified TCR beta CDR3 regions came from RNA transcripts. During a first-round RT-PCR of the TCR CDR3, the HTBI primer set was used. TCRdb itself ran the multiplex PCR reads through MiXCR, one entry per CDR3 protein. The table lists some 460,000 distinct CDR3 sequences, less than 20% of them singletons. This sequence originates from a woman aged 18-29 years with Graves' hyperthyroidism. V usage is TRBV11-2 and J usage is TRBJ2-3, with TRBD2 identical over 11 bases. The sample was blood. Written as DNA, the CDR3 is TGTGCCAGCGGCTTTACTAGCGGGGGCAGCACAGATACGCAGTATTTT. This encodes CASGFTSGGSTDTQYF. The complete variable domain, with remaining parts taken from reference TRBV11-2 and TRBJ2-3, reads EAGVAQSPRYKIIEKRQSVAFWCNPISGHATLYWYQQILGQGPKLLIQFQNNGVVDDSQLPKDRFSAERLKGVDSTLKIQPAKLEDSAVYLCASGFTSGGSTDTQYFGPGTRLTVL.